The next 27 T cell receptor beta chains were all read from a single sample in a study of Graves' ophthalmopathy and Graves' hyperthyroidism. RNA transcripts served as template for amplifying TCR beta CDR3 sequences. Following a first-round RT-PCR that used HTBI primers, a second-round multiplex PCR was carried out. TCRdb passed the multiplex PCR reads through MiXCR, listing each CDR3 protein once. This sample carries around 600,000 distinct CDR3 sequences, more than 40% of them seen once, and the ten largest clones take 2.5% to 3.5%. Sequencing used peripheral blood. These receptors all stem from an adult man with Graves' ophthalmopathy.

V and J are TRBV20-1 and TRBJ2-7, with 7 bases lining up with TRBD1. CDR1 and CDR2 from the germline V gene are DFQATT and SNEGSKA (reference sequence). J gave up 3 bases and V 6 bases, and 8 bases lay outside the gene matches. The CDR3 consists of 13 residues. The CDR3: CSARQGFDYEQYF. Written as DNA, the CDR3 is TGCAGTGCAAGACAGGGTTTCGACTACGAGCAGTACTTC.

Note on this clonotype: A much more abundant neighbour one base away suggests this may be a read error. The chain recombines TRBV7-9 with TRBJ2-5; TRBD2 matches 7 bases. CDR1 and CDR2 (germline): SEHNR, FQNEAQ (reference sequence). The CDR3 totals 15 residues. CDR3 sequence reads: CASSGGLVRSEAQYF. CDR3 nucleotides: TGTGCCAGCAGCGGTGGACTAGTCCGGTCAGAGGCCCAGTACTTC.

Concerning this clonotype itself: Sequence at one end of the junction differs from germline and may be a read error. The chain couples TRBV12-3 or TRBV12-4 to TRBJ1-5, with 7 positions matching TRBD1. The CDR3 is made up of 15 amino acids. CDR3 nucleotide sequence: TGTGCCGGCAGTTTGGGGACAGTTGTAAACCAGCCCCAGCATTTT. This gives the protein CAGSLGTVVNQPQHF.

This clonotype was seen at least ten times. CDR3 sequence (DNA): TGTGCCAGCAGCGTAACCTACCGAGGGGGCGCAGTTGGCTACACCTTC. Its protein product is CASSVTYRGGAVGYTF. The chain employs TRBV7-2 and TRBJ1-2; 7 bases agree with TRBD1. J gave up 7 bases and V 5 bases, and 16 bases lay outside the gene matches. The CDR3 runs to 16 residues. Per the germline V gene, CDR1 is SGHTA and CDR2 is FQGNSA.

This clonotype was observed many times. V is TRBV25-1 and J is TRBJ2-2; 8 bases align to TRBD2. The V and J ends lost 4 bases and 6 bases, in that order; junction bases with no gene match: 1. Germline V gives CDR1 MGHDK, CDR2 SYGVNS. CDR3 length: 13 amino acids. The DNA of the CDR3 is TGTGCCAGCAGTGTTAGCGGGGCCGGGGAGCTGTTTTTT. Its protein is CASSVSGAGELFF.

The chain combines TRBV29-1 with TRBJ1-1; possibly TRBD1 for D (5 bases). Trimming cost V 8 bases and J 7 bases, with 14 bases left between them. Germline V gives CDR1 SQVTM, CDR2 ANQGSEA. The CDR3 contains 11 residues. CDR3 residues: CSQVRQGEAFF. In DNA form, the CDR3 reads TGCAGCCAAGTGAGGCAGGGTGAAGCTTTCTTT.

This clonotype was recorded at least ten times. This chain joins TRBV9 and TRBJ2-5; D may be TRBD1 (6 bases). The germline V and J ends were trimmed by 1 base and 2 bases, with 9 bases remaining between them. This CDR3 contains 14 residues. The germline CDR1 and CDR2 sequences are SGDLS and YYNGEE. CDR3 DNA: TGTGCCAGCAGCGTACGGGACATACAAGAGACCCAGTACTTC. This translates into CASSVRDIQETQYF.

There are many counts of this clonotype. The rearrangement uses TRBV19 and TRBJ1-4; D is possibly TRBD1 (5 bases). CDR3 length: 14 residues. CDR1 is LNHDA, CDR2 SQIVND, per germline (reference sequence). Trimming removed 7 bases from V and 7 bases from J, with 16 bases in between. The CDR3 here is CASTRGRSGEKLFF. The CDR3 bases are TGTGCCAGTACAAGGGGCCGAAGTGGTGAAAAACTGTTTTTT.

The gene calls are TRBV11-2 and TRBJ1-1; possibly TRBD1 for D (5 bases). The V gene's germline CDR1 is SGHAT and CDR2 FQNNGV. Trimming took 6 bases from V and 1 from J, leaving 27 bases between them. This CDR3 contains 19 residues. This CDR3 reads CASRSLLGTTVSKNTEAFF. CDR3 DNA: TGTGCCAGCAGATCCCTTCTGGGCACGACAGTTTCTAAGAACACTGAAGCTTTCTTT.

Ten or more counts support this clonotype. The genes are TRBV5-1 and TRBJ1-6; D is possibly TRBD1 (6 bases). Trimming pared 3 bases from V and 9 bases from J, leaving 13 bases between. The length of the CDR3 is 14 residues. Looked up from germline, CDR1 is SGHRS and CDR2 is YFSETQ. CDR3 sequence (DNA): TGCGCCAGCAGCTCGGACAGTGATATTTCACCCCTCCACTTT. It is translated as CASSSDSDISPLHF.

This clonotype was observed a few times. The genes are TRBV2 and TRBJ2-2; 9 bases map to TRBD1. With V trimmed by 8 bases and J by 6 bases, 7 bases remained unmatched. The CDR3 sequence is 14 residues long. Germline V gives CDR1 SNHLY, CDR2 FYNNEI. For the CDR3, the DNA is TGTGCCAGCTGGCGGACAGGGGATCCCGGGGAGCTGTTTTTT. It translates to CASWRTGDPGELFF.

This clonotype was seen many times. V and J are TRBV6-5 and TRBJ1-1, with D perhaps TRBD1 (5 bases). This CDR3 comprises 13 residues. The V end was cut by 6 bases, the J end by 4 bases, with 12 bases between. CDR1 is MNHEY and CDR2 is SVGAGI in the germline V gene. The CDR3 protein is CASRADRFTEAFF. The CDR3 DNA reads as TGTGCCAGCAGGGCCGACAGATTCACTGAAGCTTTCTTT.

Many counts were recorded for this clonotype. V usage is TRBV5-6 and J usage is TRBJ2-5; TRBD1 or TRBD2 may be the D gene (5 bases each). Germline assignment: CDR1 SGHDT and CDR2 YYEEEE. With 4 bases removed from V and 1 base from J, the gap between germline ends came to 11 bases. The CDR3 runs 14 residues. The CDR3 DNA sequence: TGTGCCAGCAGCGTGAGAGGGGTCCAAGAGACCCAGTACTTC. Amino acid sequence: CASSVRGVQETQYF.

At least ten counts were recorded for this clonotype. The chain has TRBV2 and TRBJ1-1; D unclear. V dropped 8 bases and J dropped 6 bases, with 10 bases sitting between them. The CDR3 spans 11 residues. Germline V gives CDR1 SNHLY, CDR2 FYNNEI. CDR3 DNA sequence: TGTGCCAGCCGTGGCGAGGCTGAAGCTTTCTTT. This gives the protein CASRGEAEAFF.

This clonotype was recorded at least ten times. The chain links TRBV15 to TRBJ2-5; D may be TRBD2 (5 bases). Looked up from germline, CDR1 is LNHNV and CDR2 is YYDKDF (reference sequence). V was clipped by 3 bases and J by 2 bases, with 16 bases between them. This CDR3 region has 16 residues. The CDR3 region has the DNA TGTGCCACCAGCAGCCAGACCCGCGGGCCTCAAGAGACCCAGTACTTC. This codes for CATSSQTRGPQETQYF.

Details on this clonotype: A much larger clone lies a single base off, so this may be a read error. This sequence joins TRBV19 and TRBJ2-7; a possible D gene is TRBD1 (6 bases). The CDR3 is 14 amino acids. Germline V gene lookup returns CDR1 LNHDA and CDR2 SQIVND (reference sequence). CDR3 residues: CASTPGTPSHEQYF. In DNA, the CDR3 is TGTGCCAGTACCCCCGGGACACCCTCCCACGAGCAGTACTTC.

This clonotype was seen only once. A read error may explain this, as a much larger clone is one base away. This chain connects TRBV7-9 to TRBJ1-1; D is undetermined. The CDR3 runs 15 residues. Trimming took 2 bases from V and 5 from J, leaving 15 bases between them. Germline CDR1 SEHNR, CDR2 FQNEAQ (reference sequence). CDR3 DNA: TGTGCCAGCAGCTTATTGCCAAGGATGGAGACTGAAGCTTTCTTT. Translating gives CASSLLPRMETEAFF.

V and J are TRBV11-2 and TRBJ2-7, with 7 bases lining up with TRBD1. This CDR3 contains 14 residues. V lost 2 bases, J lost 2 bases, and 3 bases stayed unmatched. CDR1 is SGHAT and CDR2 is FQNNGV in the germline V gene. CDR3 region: CASSLTGAPYEQYF. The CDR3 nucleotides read TGTGCCAGCAGCTTAACAGGGGCCCCCTACGAGCAGTACTTC. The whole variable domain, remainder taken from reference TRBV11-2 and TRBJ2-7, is EAGVAQSPRYKIIEKRQSVAFWCNPISGHATLYWYQQILGQGPKLLIQFQNNGVVDDSQLPKDRFSAERLKGVDSTLKIQPAKLEDSAVYLCASSLTGAPYEQYFGPGTRLTVT.

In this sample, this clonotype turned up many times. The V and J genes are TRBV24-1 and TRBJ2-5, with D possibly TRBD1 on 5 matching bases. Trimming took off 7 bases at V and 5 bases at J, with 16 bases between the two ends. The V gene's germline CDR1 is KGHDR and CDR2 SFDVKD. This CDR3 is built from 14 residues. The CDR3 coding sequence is TGTGCCACCAGCAACCAGGGTTCGGGTGAGACCCAGTACTTC. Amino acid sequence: CATSNQGSGETQYF.

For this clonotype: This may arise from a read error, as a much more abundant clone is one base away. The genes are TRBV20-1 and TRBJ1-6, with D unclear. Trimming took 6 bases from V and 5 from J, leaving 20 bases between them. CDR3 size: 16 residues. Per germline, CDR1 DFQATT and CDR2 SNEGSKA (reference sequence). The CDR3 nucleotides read TGCAGTGCAAGATACCCTGGCAGGCTGAATAATTCACCCCTCCACTTT. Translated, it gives CSARYPGRLNNSPLHF.

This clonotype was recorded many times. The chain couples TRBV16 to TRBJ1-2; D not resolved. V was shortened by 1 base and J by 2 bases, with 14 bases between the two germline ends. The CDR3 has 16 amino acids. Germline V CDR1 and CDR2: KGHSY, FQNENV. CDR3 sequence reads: CASSQWFEHGNYGYTF. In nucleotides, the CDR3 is TGTGCCAGCAGCCAATGGTTTGAACACGGGAACTATGGCTACACCTTC.

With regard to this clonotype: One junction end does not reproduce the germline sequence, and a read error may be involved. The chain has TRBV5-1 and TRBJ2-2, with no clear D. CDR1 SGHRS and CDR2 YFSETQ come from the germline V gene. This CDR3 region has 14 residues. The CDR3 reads CANSIRVLPGELFF. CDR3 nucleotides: TGCGCCAACAGCATACGAGTACTTCCCGGGGAGCTGTTTTTT.

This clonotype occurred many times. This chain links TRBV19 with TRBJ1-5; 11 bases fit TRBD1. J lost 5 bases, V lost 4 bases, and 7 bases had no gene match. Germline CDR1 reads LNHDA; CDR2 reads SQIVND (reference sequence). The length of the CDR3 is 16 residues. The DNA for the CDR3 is TGTGCCAGTAGTACGTTAGGGACAGGGGGACATCAGCCCCAGCATTTT. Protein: CASSTLGTGGHQPQHF.

CDR3 in DNA: TGTGCCAGCAGCCCGGGGGCGTTGGAGACCCAGTACTTC. Translated: CASSPGALETQYF. The V and J genes are TRBV7-3 and TRBJ2-5; D may match TRBD1 or TRBD2 (6 bases each). The germline V gene encodes CDR1 SGHTA and CDR2 FQGTGA. V lost 5 bases, J lost 5 bases, and 12 bases lay in between. The CDR3 is 13 residues long.

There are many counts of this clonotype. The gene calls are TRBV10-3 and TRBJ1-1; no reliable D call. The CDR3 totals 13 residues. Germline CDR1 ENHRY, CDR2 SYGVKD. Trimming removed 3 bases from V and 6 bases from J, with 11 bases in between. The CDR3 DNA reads TGTGCCATCAGTGAAATGGAGGTCGCTGAAGCTTTCTTT. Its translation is CAISEMEVAEAFF.

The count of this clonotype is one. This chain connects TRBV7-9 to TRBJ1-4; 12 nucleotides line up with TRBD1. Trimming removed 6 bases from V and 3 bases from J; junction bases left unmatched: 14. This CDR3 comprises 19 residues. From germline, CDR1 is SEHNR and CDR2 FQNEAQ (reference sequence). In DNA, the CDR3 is TGTGCCAGCAGTGAGTCTTCCGGGACAGGGGGCCGGTCTAATGAAAAACTGTTTTTT. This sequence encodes CASSESSGTGGRSNEKLFF.

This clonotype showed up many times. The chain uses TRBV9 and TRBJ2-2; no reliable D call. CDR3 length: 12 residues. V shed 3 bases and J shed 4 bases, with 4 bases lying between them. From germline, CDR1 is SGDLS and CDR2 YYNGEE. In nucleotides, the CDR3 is TGTGCCAGCAGCGAGACCACCGGGGAGCTGTTTTTT. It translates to CASSETTGELFF. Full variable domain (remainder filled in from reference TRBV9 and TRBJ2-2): DSGVTQTPKHLITATGQRVTLRCSPRSGDLSVYWYQQSLDQGLQFLIQYYNGEERAKGNILERFSAQQFPDLHSELNLSSLELGDSALYFCASSETTGELFFGEGSRLTVL.